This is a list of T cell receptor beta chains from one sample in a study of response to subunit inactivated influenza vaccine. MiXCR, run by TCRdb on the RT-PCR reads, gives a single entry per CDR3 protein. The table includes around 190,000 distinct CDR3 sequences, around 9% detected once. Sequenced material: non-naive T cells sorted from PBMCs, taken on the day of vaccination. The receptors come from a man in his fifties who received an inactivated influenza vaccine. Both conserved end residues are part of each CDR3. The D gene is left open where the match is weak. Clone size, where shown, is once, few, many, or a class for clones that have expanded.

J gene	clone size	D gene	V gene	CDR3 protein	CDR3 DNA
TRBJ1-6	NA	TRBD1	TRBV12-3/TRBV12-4	CASSLGGAAGSPLHF	TGTGCCAGCAGCCTAGGGGGCGCGGCCGGATCACCCCTCCACTTT
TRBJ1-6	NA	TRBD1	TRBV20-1	CSATTGGNSPLHF	TGCAGTGCCACCACAGGGGGAAATTCACCCCTCCACTTT
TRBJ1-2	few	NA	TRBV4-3	CASSQGGLGINYGYTF	TGCGCCAGCAGCCAAGGCGGTCTAGGGATTAACTATGGCTACACCTTC
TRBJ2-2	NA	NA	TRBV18	CASSPDLSNTGELFF	TGTGCCAGCTCACCAGACCTCTCGAACACCGGGGAGCTGTTTTTT
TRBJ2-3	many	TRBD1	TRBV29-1	CSVQPGQSTDTQYF	TGCAGCGTTCAACCGGGACAGAGCACAGATACGCAGTATTTT
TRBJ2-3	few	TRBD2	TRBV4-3	CASSQGGQLAGFTDTQYF	TGCGCCAGCAGCCAAGGGGGACAACTAGCGGGTTTCACAGATACGCAGTATTTT
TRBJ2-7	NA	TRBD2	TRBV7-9	CASSPSLAGPYEQYF	TGTGCCAGCAGCCCCTCTCTAGCGGGTCCTTACGAGCAGTACTTC
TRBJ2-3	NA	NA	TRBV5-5	CASSFRVLGTDTQYF	TGTGCCAGCAGCTTCAGGGTCCTGGGCACAGATACGCAGTATTTT
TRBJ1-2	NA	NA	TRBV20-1	CSARGETASYGYTF	TGCAGTGCTAGAGGCGAGACGGCCTCGTATGGCTACACCTTC
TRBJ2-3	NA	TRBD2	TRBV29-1	CSVEDLGLAGVDTQYF	TGCAGCGTTGAAGATCTGGGACTAGCGGGGGTGGATACGCAGTATTTT
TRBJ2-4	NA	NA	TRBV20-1	CSASPWETKNIQYF	TGCAGTGCTAGTCCCTGGGAAACCAAAAACATTCAGTACTTC
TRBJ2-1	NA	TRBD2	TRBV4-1	CASSQRTSPYNEQFF	TGCGCCAGCAGCCAGAGGACTAGTCCCTACAATGAGCAGTTCTTC
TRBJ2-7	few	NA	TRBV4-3	CASSQDLGQGSREQYF	TGCGCCAGCAGCCAAGATCTGGGGCAGGGCTCCCGCGAGCAGTACTTC
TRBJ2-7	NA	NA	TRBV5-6	CASSLSLGGGEQYF	TGTGCCAGCAGCTTGAGCCTGGGAGGTGGCGAGCAGTACTTC
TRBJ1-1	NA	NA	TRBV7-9	CASSRNQGTEAFF	TGTGCCAGCAGCCGAAACCAGGGCACTGAAGCTTTCTTT
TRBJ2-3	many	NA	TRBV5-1	CASSLRLVGESDTQYF	TGCGCCAGCAGCTTGCGGTTGGTGGGGGAATCGGATACGCAGTATTTT
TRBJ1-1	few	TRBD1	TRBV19	CASRWTGEPMNTEAFF	TGTGCCAGTAGATGGACAGGGGAGCCTATGAACACTGAAGCTTTCTTT